Listed below are T cell receptor beta chains from one sample, sequenced in a study of blood T cells in healthy people across ages. Each CDR3 protein gets one entry after TCRdb re-called the 5' RACE reads with MiXCR. The sample shows roughly 730,000 distinct CDR3 sequences, 45% to 70% of them seen only once. Material: blood. The receptors come from a man aged 35 to 55 in good health. Both conserved end residues are part of each CDR3.

>TRBV5-1
CASSLPLSGRHNSSYNEQFF
>TRBV9
CASSLHGTSGGEGDTQYF
>TRBV29-1
CSVGQGGADEQFF
>TRBV5-1
CASSLVMGQQETQYF
>TRBV25-1
CASSPYKGTEETQYF
>TRBV4-3
CASSQDRDRGTADTQYF
>TRBV20-1
CSASLLGNEQFF
>TRBV6-4
CASSDRGQGYDEQYF
>TRBV12-3/TRBV12-4
CASSLAPKADTQYF
>TRBV3-1
CASSQTRGVSREQYF
>TRBV4-3
CASSQGREGSEQYF
>TRBV3-1
CASSPQGPDTQYF
>TRBV15
CATSRFGQGGGEKLFF
>TRBV29-1
CSVEDPGGRQVSGYTF
>TRBV14
CASSQEGGSEYF
>TRBV6-1
CASSPSRGETEAFF
>TRBV9
CASGLGGGSETQYF
>TRBV10-3
CAISPGQGPYEQYF
>TRBV28
CASTSFYEQYF
>TRBV28
CASSSVYGLAGGQADTQYF
>TRBV9
CASSVRTGSEAFF
>TRBV29-1
CSVEYLQGGEQYF
>TRBV2
CAGQGRLNTEAFF
>TRBV2
CAPERGSEYGYTF
>TRBV28
CASSPGLLALSGGAFF
>TRBV6-2/TRBV6-3
CASSTTGGEQYF
>TRBV28
CASSLTGEIYNSPLHF
>TRBV20-1
CSANSGTEAFF
>TRBV5-1
CASGLTTTGGSEQYF
>TRBV20-1
CSAARGLAGVYEQYF
>TRBV4-1
CASSQDENRDGYTF
>TRBV2
CASLKPWRGAKNIQYF
>TRBV27
CASSWRGMNTEAFF
>TRBV7-2
CASSFGGYSYNEQFF
>TRBV7-6
CASSLAKGVGTEAFF
>TRBV20-1
CSATDRGSSEQYF
>TRBV18
CASSPKEGAGNTEAFF
>TRBV5-6
CASSSGGEQPQHF
>TRBV12-3/TRBV12-4
CASGTAYEQYF
>TRBV5-1
CASSPGRRGGYEQYF
>TRBV2
CASCGTGNQPQHF
>TRBV6-2/TRBV6-3
CASSYFLASTYEQYF
>TRBV2
CASRPTGDQETQYF
>TRBV20-1
CSAYSYEQYF
>TRBV12-3/TRBV12-4
CASSLQPSTGELFF
>TRBV12-3/TRBV12-4
CASSFSDQKTLEAFF
>TRBV7-8
CASSSFSSYNEQFF
>TRBV29-1
CSTEKPGGETQYF
>TRBV28
CASSPPGRNYEQYF
>TRBV7-6
CASSPRQSTDTQYF
>TRBV11-2
CASSKLRRGRETQYF
>TRBV28
CASRQSSGGEKLFF
>TRBV20-1
CSARHSYEQYF
>TRBV20-1
CSAITGGAETQYF
>TRBV7-3
CASSPPPGQPEPQHF
>TRBV5-1
CASSPGTSGGPTDTQYF
>TRBV12-3/TRBV12-4
CASSVQGAPGYTF
>TRBV5-1
CASSFTQDPWNEQFF
>TRBV20-1
CSASLWGENEQFF
>TRBV3-1
CASSQEYGTTYNEQYF